Given below is one T cell receptor beta chain in context. Its specificity is not known. The CDR3 sequence is 11 residues long. V lost 3 bases and J 9 bases, leaving 9 bases between the germline ends. CDR1 is SQVTM, CDR2 ANQGSEA, per germline. These data are taken from a study of early T cells in non-severe SARS-CoV-2 infection. Study as a whole: Bulk RNA taken from unsorted whole blood was sequenced, leaving chains unpaired. Broader study findings: VDJdb matches were skewed toward anti-spike CD8 T cell responses.

Molecules of cDNA were individually given unique molecular identifiers that were attached to them. TCRdb used MiXCR to reprocess the 5' RACE reads, holding one entry per CDR3 protein. Of around 86,000 distinct CDR3 sequences listed, over 12% are singletons. Sequencing input: whole blood. This clonotype was sampled from an adult who was a healthcare worker with PCR-confirmed SARS-CoV-2 infection or an uninfected control (not recorded which). The chain recombines TRBV29-1 with TRBJ2-1; D not certain. The CDR3 coding sequence is TGCAGCGTTGAGGTTGGATCTGAGCAGTTCTTC. Its protein is CSVEVGSEQFF.